Described below is a single T cell receptor beta chain sequence and its context. Other DNA sequences of this sample code for an identical CDR3. The data stem from a study of shared clonotypes between healthy human individuals. The V gene lost 0 bases and the J gene lost 2 bases, with 7 bases spanning the gap. This CDR3 has 14 amino acids. The germline CDR1 and CDR2 sequences are MNHEY and SVGAGI. Generated by immunoSEQ multiplex PCR, the TCRdb table keeps only in-frame clones and is missing some. The data hold hundreds of thousands of clones, with 80% to 95% observed a single time. The naive CD8 fraction comprised CD45RO-negative cells positively selected for CCR7 and excluded terminally differentiated effector memory CD45RA+ cells.

This clonotype originated in a man aged 25 to 45 in good health. Sequenced material: naive CD8+ T cells sorted from blood. The rearrangement links TRBV6-5 to TRBJ1-1; tentative D call: TRBD1 (5 bases). The CDR3: CASSYSGTNTEAFF. The CDR3 DNA reads as TGTGCCAGCAGTTACTCAGGGACTAACACTGAAGCTTTCTTT.